The 28 T cell receptor beta chains below all came from one sample that was sequenced in a study of T-cell reconstitution after alpha-beta-depleted transplantation in children (dated by TCRdb to about 2016). This specimen's treatment or condition label, per the study, means: allogeneic hematopoietic cell transplantation with graft depleted of TCRalphabeta T cells and CD19 B cells. The library relied on PCR. This sample was sequenced with an Illumina HiSeq 2500. TCR library preparation used molecular barcoding, with unique molecular identifiers applied to normalize quantification of the TCRbeta repertoire. The public reads were reprocessed in TCRdb via fastp at Q25 and MiXCR, keeping in-frame beta chains. Rows with one shared CDR3 protein collapse into an entry with the most common genes and DNA. This sample is represented by around 600,000 distinct CDR3 sequences; roughly 23% of them were singletons. The ten largest clones take up 14% of the sample.

The sequencing used PBMCs, mostly from graft donor cells, collected 360 days after TCRalphabeta/CD19-depleted stem cell transplant. These receptors originate from a boy in the first two years of life who had a stem cell transplant for acute myeloid leukemia, so the T cells may come from the graft donor.

This clonotype appeared a few times. The chain joins TRBV12-3 or TRBV12-4 to TRBJ2-3, with 12 positions matching TRBD2. The trim removed 1 base at V and 5 bases at J, leaving 4 bases unmatched. The CDR3 covers 16 residues. The CDR3 nucleotides are TGTGCCAGCAGTTTAGAACTAGCGGGGGGAAGAGATACGCAGTATTTT. Encoded protein: CASSLELAGGRDTQYF.

This clonotype was recorded at least ten times. The chain carries TRBV30 and TRBJ2-3; D call uncertain. CDR3 size: 14 residues. Germline V gene lookup returns CDR1 GTSNPN and CDR2 SVGIG (reference sequence). The germline V and J ends were trimmed by 1 base and 2 bases, with 10 bases remaining between them. CDR3 DNA: TGTGCCTGGAGTGATGGTTTGGCCACAGATACGCAGTATTTT. Its protein is CAWSDGLATDTQYF.

The chain combines TRBV5-6 with TRBJ2-7; 9 positions agree with TRBD1. Trimming took 0 bases from V and 5 from J; bases not matched to a gene: 9. The CDR3 is made up of 16 amino acids. Germline V gene sequence: CDR1 SGHDT, CDR2 YYEEEE. CDR3 loop: CASSLVPGQGVHEQYF. The CDR3 DNA reads TGTGCCAGCAGCTTGGTTCCGGGACAGGGAGTCCACGAGCAGTACTTC.

This clonotype appeared many times. The V gene is TRBV20-1, the J gene TRBJ2-7, with a possible D match to TRBD1 (6 bases). Germline CDR1 reads DFQATT; CDR2 reads SNEGSKA (reference sequence). This CDR3 spans 13 amino acids. With 3 bases removed from V and 3 bases from J, the gap between germline ends came to 12 bases. The CDR3, as DNA: TGCAGTGCTAGTCCGGACAGTAACTACGAGCAGTACGTC. This gives the protein CSASPDSNYEQYV.

Many counts were recorded for this clonotype. The chain combines TRBV21-1 with TRBJ1-6; the table assigns TRBD1, which was not confirmed against the DNA. TRBV21-1 is described as a pseudogene. CDR3 length: 19 residues. In DNA form, the CDR3 reads TGTGCCAGCAGCATTCCGGGACATCAAAACATCTCCTATAATTCACCCCTCCACTTT. Its protein is CASSIPGHQNISYNSPLHF.

This clonotype showed up just a few times. The CDR3 here is CASSQGDNSPLHF. Here the CDR3 DNA reads TGTGCCAGCAGCCAGGGAGATAATTCACCCCTCCACTTT. This chain links TRBV12-3 or TRBV12-4 with TRBJ1-6; D perhaps matches TRBD1 (5 bases). The CDR3 has 13 residues. The ends were cut back, 6 bases at V and 5 bases at J, with 8 bases in the middle.

The table lists this clonotype with many counts. The J gene is TRBJ2-3, the V gene TRBV28, with D possibly matching TRBD2 (6 bases). The CDR3 runs 13 residues. CDR1 is MDHEN and CDR2 is SYDVKM in the germline V gene. V was pared by 8 bases and J by 5 bases, with 14 bases between. CDR3 DNA sequence: TGTGCCAGCCGCCCGGGACTCAGAGATACGCAGTATTTT. It specifies CASRPGLRDTQYF.

This rearrangement joins TRBV7-2 to TRBJ2-5; 9 bases line up with TRBD1. Germline V CDR1 and CDR2: SGHTA, FQGNSA. The CDR3 extends over 18 amino acids. The V segment lost 0 bases and the J segment 3 bases; nucleotides outside the gene matches: 11. CDR3 nucleotides: TGTGCCAGCAGCTTAGCTACAGGGGGCATCTTGACGGAAGAGACCCAGTACTTC. This codes for CASSLATGGILTEETQYF.

The CDR3 protein is CASSLLAEASYEQYF. In DNA, the CDR3 is TGCGCCAGCAGCTTGTTAGCGGAGGCCTCCTACGAGCAGTACTTC. The gene calls are TRBV5-1 and TRBJ2-7, with D perhaps TRBD2 (6 bases). The germline gives CDR1 SGHRS, CDR2 YFSETQ. The V end lost 1 base, the J end lost 0 bases, and 11 bases lay between the germline ends. The length of the CDR3 is 15 residues.

The chain joins TRBV7-9 to TRBJ2-7; D remains unclear. This CDR3 region has 13 residues. Per germline, CDR1 SEHNR and CDR2 FQNEAQ (reference sequence). V was pared by 4 bases and J by 0 bases, with 7 bases between. The CDR3 reads CASSSQSSYEQYV. In DNA, the CDR3 is TGTGCCAGCAGCTCCCAAAGCTCCTACGAGCAGTACGTC.

The rearrangement joins TRBV29-1 to TRBJ1-4; D remains unclear. This CDR3 is 12 amino acids long. V shed 4 bases and J shed 8 bases, with 11 bases lying between them. Germline-derived CDR1 and CDR2 are SQVTM and ANQGSEA. CDR3: CSVVDNEEKLFF. Written as DNA, the CDR3 is TGCAGCGTTGTTGATAATGAAGAAAAACTGTTTTTT.

This clonotype was seen ten or more times. This chain joins TRBV11-1 and TRBJ2-7, with 8 bases identical to TRBD1. The CDR3 is 15 amino acids. The germline V gene has CDR1 SGHAT and CDR2 FQDESV (reference sequence). The V and J ends lost 5 bases and 1 base, in that order; junction bases with no gene match: 7. In DNA, the CDR3 is TGTGCCAGCAGCGAGCGACAGGGGCGATCCTACGAGCAGTACTTC. It translates to CASSERQGRSYEQYF.

The V gene is TRBV5-1, the J gene TRBJ2-1, with 8 bases lining up with TRBD1. The V segment lost 4 bases and the J segment 5 bases; nucleotides outside the gene matches: 5. The CDR3 contains 14 residues. CDR1 SGHRS and CDR2 YFSETQ come from the germline V gene. The CDR3 DNA reads TGCGCCAGCAGCGGAGGGACAGGAGACAATGAGCAGTTCTTC. Protein: CASSGGTGDNEQFF.

The genes are TRBV5-1 and TRBJ2-7; 16 positions match TRBD2. V gave up 4 bases and J gave up 4 bases; unmatched junction bases: 8. The CDR3 covers 17 residues. CDR1 is SGHRS, CDR2 YFSETQ, per germline. The CDR3 spells CASSTGTSGGVSYEQYF. CDR3 DNA sequence: TGCGCCAGCAGCACCGGGACTAGCGGGGGGGTATCATACGAGCAGTACTTC.

This clonotype was detected many times. This chain joins TRBV12-3 or TRBV12-4 and TRBJ2-7, with D tentatively TRBD1 (6 bases). CDR3 length: 14 amino acids. Between the trimmed V and J ends, which lost 2 bases and 2 bases, there was a span of 10 bases. This CDR3 reads CASSLMGATYEQYF. The CDR3 region has the DNA TGTGCCAGCAGTTTAATGGGGGCCACCTACGAGCAGTACTTC.

This clonotype was seen many times. The gene calls are TRBV7-6 and TRBJ2-3; perhaps D is TRBD1 or TRBD2 (5 bases each). The V gene lost 0 bases and the J gene lost 2 bases, with 6 bases spanning the gap. Looked up from germline, CDR1 is SGHVS and CDR2 is FNYEAQ. CDR3 size: 14 residues. This CDR3 is CASSLAGTTDTQYF. DNA of the CDR3: TGTGCCAGCAGCTTAGCGGGGACCACAGATACGCAGTATTTT.

The V gene is TRBV4-1, the J gene TRBJ1-3, with D possibly being TRBD1 (6 bases). The germline V gene has CDR1 MGHRA and CDR2 YSYEKL. The V end was cut by 1 base, the J end by 4 bases, with 11 bases between. CDR3 size: 15 residues. The CDR3 sequence: CASSQGPRGGNTIYF. The CDR3 DNA follows: TGCGCCAGCAGCCAAGGGCCCAGGGGAGGAAACACCATATATTTT.

The V gene is TRBV4-3, the J gene TRBJ1-6, with D perhaps TRBD1 (6 bases). V lost 0 bases and J 7 bases, leaving 13 bases between the germline ends. CDR3 size: 16 residues. Germline CDR1 is LGHNA and CDR2 is YSLEER. The CDR3 sequence: CASSQDQWTENSPLHF. CDR3 DNA sequence: TGCGCCAGCAGCCAAGATCAATGGACAGAAAATTCACCCCTCCACTTT.

This clonotype was detected ten times or more. The chain recombines TRBV12-3 or TRBV12-4 with TRBJ2-5, with 9 nucleotides matching TRBD2. The junction had 7 bases not matched to a gene; V was cut back by 6 bases and J by 5 bases. The CDR3 contains 14 residues. DNA for the CDR3: TGTGCCAGCAGCCGACTAGCGGTTCGCGAGACCCAGTACTTC. Translating gives CASSRLAVRETQYF.

V and J are TRBV5-1 and TRBJ1-1; D call uncertain. Trimming left V 5 bases short and J 6 bases short, with 8 bases between. Per germline, CDR1 SGHRS and CDR2 YFSETQ. CDR3 length equals 11 residues. The CDR3 here is CASRAGSEAFF. The CDR3 nucleotides read TGCGCCAGCAGGGCCGGGTCTGAAGCTTTCTTT.

This clonotype showed up many times. V and J are TRBV12-3 or TRBV12-4 and TRBJ2-2, with TRBD1 matching 8 bases. J was trimmed by 0 bases and V by 1 base; bases with no gene match: 4. The CDR3 contains 17 residues. CDR3 sequence: CASSLDRGRANTGELFF. In nucleotides, the CDR3 is TGTGCCAGCAGTTTAGACAGGGGGAGAGCGAACACCGGGGAGCTGTTTTTT.

The rearrangement joins TRBV12-3 or TRBV12-4 to TRBJ2-4; D not certain. This CDR3 contains 13 residues. V lost 7 bases and J lost 1, with 8 bases in between. CDR3 protein: CASTSGAKNIQYF. CDR3 sequence (DNA): TGTGCCAGCACCAGTGGGGCCAAAAACATTCAGTACTTC.

Only a few counts were recorded for this clonotype. The rearrangement links TRBV7-7 to TRBJ2-3; 7 bases align to TRBD1. CDR1 and CDR2 from the germline V gene are SSHAT and FNYEAQ (reference sequence). This CDR3 region has 15 residues. With V trimmed by 3 bases and J by 5 bases, 8 bases remained unmatched. DNA for the CDR3: TGTGCCAGCAGCTTTGGGACAGATCGGGGAGATACGCAGTATTTT. Its protein product is CASSFGTDRGDTQYF. Full variable domain (outside the CDR3, taken from reference TRBV7-7 and TRBJ2-3): GAGVSQSPRYKVTKRGQDVTLRCDPISSHATLYWYQQALGQGPEFLTYFNYEAQPDKSGLPSDRFSAERPEGSISTLTIQRTEQRDSAMYRCASSFGTDRGDTQYFGPGTRLTVL.

The chain recombines TRBV6-5 with TRBJ1-2, with 7 bases identical to TRBD1. CDR1 MNHEY and CDR2 SVGAGI come from the germline V gene. Trimming took 6 bases from V and 7 from J; bases not matched to a gene: 11. This CDR3 is built from 14 residues. The CDR3 nucleotides are TGTGCCAGCAGGCCACAGGGGACGGGGGTTGGCTACACCTTC. This codes for CASRPQGTGVGYTF.

This clonotype was counted at least ten times. The genes are TRBV5-1 and TRBJ2-2; TRBD1 aligns across 7 bases. The CDR3 runs to 15 residues. The V and J ends lost 0 bases and 3 bases, in that order; junction bases with no gene match: 2. CDR1 and CDR2 (germline): SGHRS, YFSETQ. CDR3 nucleotides: TGCGCCAGCAGCTTGGGGGGACAGTACACCGGGGAGCTGTTTTTT. It encodes CASSLGGQYTGELFF.

V gene TRBV11-3 combines with J gene TRBJ2-7, with D possibly TRBD2 on 5 matching bases. V lost 2 bases to trimming and J lost 8 bases, with 10 bases between them. The CDR3 is 12 amino acids. Germline V gene lookup returns CDR1 SGHNT and CDR2 YENEEA. The CDR3 DNA reads as TGTGCCAGCAGCTTAACGGGGTATCAGCAGTACTTC. Encoded protein: CASSLTGYQQYF.

This clonotype showed up many times. This chain uses TRBV3-1 with TRBJ2-3, with D possibly called TRBD1 or TRBD2 (6 bases each). V was clipped by 8 bases and J by 4 bases, with 13 bases between them. The CDR3 length is 13 residues. Germline-derived CDR1 and CDR2 are LGHDT and YNNKEL (reference sequence). The CDR3 here is CASSGALPDTQYF. DNA of the CDR3: TGTGCCAGCTCGGGGGCGCTCCCAGATACGCAGTATTTT.

Many counts were recorded for this clonotype. V and J are TRBV11-3 and TRBJ2-2, with 8 bases lining up with TRBD1. This CDR3 region has 14 residues. Germline CDR1 SGHNT, CDR2 YENEEA. V shed 4 bases, J shed 8 bases, and the junction held 6 bases outside the gene matches. The CDR3 DNA follows: TGTGCCAGCAGCTCTTCCACAGGGGGTGGGGAGCTGTTTTTT. It specifies CASSSSTGGGELFF.